Presented here are 19 T cell receptor beta chains from one specimen sequenced in a study of blood T cell repertoires in COVID-19. The method was immunoSEQ multiplex PCR; TCRdb's version includes in-frame clones alone and lacks a portion of them. The table shows fewer than 600,000 clones, with about 88% occurring only once. The specimen sequenced was peripheral blood. The receptor set was obtained from a man aged 18 to 29 with COVID-19, enrolled during active disease.

The rearrangement joins TRBV29-1 to TRBJ2-2; D is uncertain. This CDR3 is built from 14 residues. The germline CDR1 and CDR2 sequences are SQVTM and ANQGSEA. V dropped 6 bases and J dropped 4 bases, with 15 bases sitting between them. DNA for the CDR3: TGCAGCGTGACTCCTAGGTTCGGCACCGGGGAGCTGTTTTTT. Its translation is CSVTPRFGTGELFF.

The chain joins TRBV11-3 to TRBJ1-1; a possible D gene is TRBD1 (6 bases). Trimming removed 4 bases at V and 9 bases at J, with 12 bases between. Germline V gene sequence: CDR1 SGHNT, CDR2 YENEEA. The CDR3 covers 12 residues. The CDR3, as DNA: TGTGCCAGCAGCTCGTTAGGGGGACAAGCTTTCTTT. It yields the protein CASSSLGGQAFF.

The rearrangement joins TRBV10-2 to TRBJ2-2; the D gene is possibly TRBD2 (5 bases). The germline V gene encodes CDR1 WSHSY and CDR2 SAAADI. Between the trimmed V and J ends, which lost 3 bases and 0 bases, there was a span of 8 bases. The CDR3 consists of 15 residues. The CDR3 bases are TGCGCCAGCAGTGAAAACGGGGCGAACACCGGGGAGCTGTTTTTT. Its protein product is CASSENGANTGELFF.

The gene calls are TRBV19 and TRBJ2-3; 8 bases match TRBD2. The CDR3 loop spans 14 amino acids. V shed 5 bases, J shed 1 base, and the junction held 2 bases outside the gene matches. Per germline, CDR1 LNHDA and CDR2 SQIVND (reference sequence). CDR3 DNA sequence: TGTGCCAGTAGTGCACTAGCGGGCACAGATACGCAGTATTTT. It is translated as CASSALAGTDTQYF.

V usage is TRBV2 and J usage is TRBJ1-4; 10 bases are shared with TRBD1. Germline V gene sequence: CDR1 SNHLY, CDR2 FYNNEI. V gave up 5 bases and J gave up 10 bases; unmatched junction bases: 10. The CDR3 length is 15 residues. The CDR3 here is CASSNAGTGVGKLFF. CDR3 bases: TGTGCCAGCAGTAACGCCGGGACAGGGGTGGGAAAACTGTTTTTT.

This chain links TRBV19 with TRBJ1-2; D is undetermined. The CDR3 has 13 amino acids. From germline, CDR1 is LNHDA and CDR2 SQIVND (reference sequence). V shed 5 bases and J shed 9 bases, with 16 bases lying between them. CDR3 in amino acids: CASSRQIEASYTF. CDR3 in DNA: TGTGCCAGTAGTCGGCAGATCGAGGCCAGCTACACCTTC.

This chain uses TRBV5-1 with TRBJ1-1; possible D gene TRBD1, 6 bases. The CDR3 sequence is 13 residues long. Trimming removed 3 bases at V and 6 bases at J, with 12 bases between. In germline, CDR1 is SGHRS, CDR2 YFSETQ. The CDR3 here is CASSSQGMSEAFF. The CDR3 DNA follows: TGCGCCAGCAGCTCACAGGGTATGTCTGAAGCTTTCTTT.

The rearrangement uses TRBV27 and TRBJ1-5, with TRBD1 matching 7 bases. V shed 6 bases and J 4 bases; nucleotides not matched to a gene: 15. The V gene's germline CDR1 is MNHEY and CDR2 SMNVEV (reference sequence). CDR3 length equals 17 residues. DNA for the CDR3: TGTGCCAGCAGAGGGATTGGACAGGAGGTAGAAAATCAGCCCCAGCATTTT. Its protein product is CASRGIGQEVENQPQHF.

For this clone: The sample carries other DNA sequences with the same CDR3. The rearrangement joins TRBV6-5 to TRBJ1-2; D possibly corresponds to TRBD1 (5 bases). The ends were cut back, 4 bases at V and 0 bases at J, with 9 bases in the middle. CDR1 is MNHEY, CDR2 SVGAGI, per germline. This CDR3 region has 14 residues. The CDR3 DNA reads TGTGCCAGCAGTTTACAGGCGACTAACTATGGCTACACCTTC. It codes for CASSLQATNYGYTF.

The V call is TRBV5-1, the J call TRBJ2-2, with TRBD2 matching over 11 bases. Germline V gives CDR1 SGHRS, CDR2 YFSETQ. V lost 0 bases and J lost 0; bases outside the gene matches: 10. The CDR3 is made up of 20 amino acids. CDR3 coding DNA: TGCGCCAGCAGCTTGGACGCAATAGCTAGCGGGAGGCCGAACACCGGGGAGCTGTTTTTT. It specifies CASSLDAIASGRPNTGELFF.

In the case of this clone: The sample holds other DNA sequences that translate to the same CDR3. The rearrangement uses TRBV5-1 and TRBJ1-1, with 7 bases lining up with TRBD1. The trim removed 2 bases at V and 4 bases at J, leaving 2 bases unmatched. This CDR3 is built from 13 residues. Germline assignment: CDR1 SGHRS and CDR2 YFSETQ. CDR3 amino acids: CASSFGQATEAFF. For the CDR3, the DNA is TGCGCCAGCAGCTTCGGACAGGCCACTGAAGCTTTCTTT.

The rearrangement joins TRBV5-4 to TRBJ2-3, with a tentative D call TRBD2 (6 bases). V dropped 6 bases and J dropped 2 bases, with 19 bases sitting between them. Germline CDR1 is SGHNT and CDR2 is YYREEE (reference sequence). This CDR3 comprises 16 residues. The chain's CDR3 is CASKAGGEATTDTQYF. CDR3 bases: TGTGCCAGCAAGGCTGGTGGGGAGGCCACCACAGATACGCAGTATTTT.

J is TRBJ1-5 and V is TRBV30; no clear D. The CDR3 has 13 residues. CDR1 GTSNPN and CDR2 SVGIG come from the germline V gene (reference sequence). The V end was cut by 3 bases, the J end by 2 bases, with 8 bases between. The CDR3 DNA is TGTGCCTGGAGCTCTTTCGGCAATCAGCCCCAGCATTTT. Protein product: CAWSSFGNQPQHF.

CDR3 nucleotides: TGTGCCAGCAGCCAAGACCTAGCGCCAACCTACAATGAGCAGTTCTTC. Its protein product is CASSQDLAPTYNEQFF. The rearrangement uses TRBV3-1 (or the pseudogene TRBV3-2) and TRBJ2-1; D might be TRBD2 (6 bases). V was clipped by 0 bases and J by 2 bases, with 11 bases between them. The CDR3 is 16 residues long. CDR1 LGHDT and CDR2 YNNKEL come from the germline V gene (reference sequence).

This chain joins TRBV5-1 and TRBJ2-1, with TRBD2 matching 14 bases. CDR1 and CDR2 (germline): SGHRS, YFSETQ. CDR3 length: 19 amino acids. V shed 5 bases and J 0 bases; nucleotides not matched to a gene: 10. DNA for the CDR3: TGCGCCAGCAGTCAGGGACTAGCGGGAGTATATAGCTCCTACAATGAGCAGTTCTTC. Translated: CASSQGLAGVYSSYNEQFF.

Remarks on this clone: The sample has other DNA sequences that encode this CDR3 too. J is TRBJ1-5 and V is TRBV3-1 (or the pseudogene TRBV3-2); D gene unclear. Germline lookup yields CDR1 LGHDT and CDR2 YNNKEL (reference sequence). This CDR3 region has 15 residues. Trimming took off 0 bases at V and 1 base at J, with 7 bases between the two ends. The CDR3 DNA reads as TGTGCCAGCAGCCAAGATTCGGGAAGCAATCAGCCCCAGCATTTT. It yields the protein CASSQDSGSNQPQHF.

This clone appeared a few times. The chain uses TRBV5-1 and TRBJ2-1; D call uncertain. V dropped 1 base and J dropped 6 bases, with 17 bases sitting between them. The CDR3 runs 16 residues. Germline CDR1 is SGHRS and CDR2 is YFSETQ. CDR3 in DNA: TGCGCCAGCAGCTTGATCACCTCAGCGCCCTCCAATGAGCAGTTCTTC. This sequence encodes CASSLITSAPSNEQFF.

The rearrangement links TRBV5-1 to TRBJ2-7, with D possibly matching TRBD1 (6 bases). CDR3 size: 15 residues. V lost 2 bases to trimming and J lost 0 bases, with 12 bases between them. The germline gives CDR1 SGHRS, CDR2 YFSETQ. The CDR3, as DNA: TGCGCCAGCAGCTTCACAGGGAGAAGCTCCTACGAGCAGTACTTC. Protein product: CASSFTGRSSYEQYF.

The V gene is TRBV7-9, the J gene TRBJ2-3; TRBD2 aligns across 10 bases. CDR3 size: 14 residues. Looked up from germline, CDR1 is SEHNR and CDR2 is FQNEAQ (reference sequence). V trimming: 5 bases; J trimming: 12 bases; junction bases outside the gene matches: 11. CDR3 amino acids: CASSHDWTSGTQYF. The CDR3 nucleotides read TGTGCCAGCAGCCACGACTGGACTAGCGGTACCCAGTATTTT.